One and the same sample provided the 8 T cell receptor beta chains below, sequenced in a study of Graves' ophthalmopathy and Graves' hyperthyroidism. TCR beta CDR3 regions were amplified from RNA transcripts. First-round RT-PCR used HTBI primers; second-round multiplex PCR followed. One entry per CDR3 protein results from TCRdb running MiXCR on the multiplex PCR reads. The data contain about 1.2 million distinct CDR3 sequences, about two fifths of them singletons. The sequencing input was peripheral blood or thyroid tissue (not recorded which). The receptor source for this set is an adult man with Graves' hyperthyroidism.

This clonotype was observed at least ten times. The J gene is TRBJ1-1, the V gene TRBV12-3 or TRBV12-4, with D uncertain. V was trimmed by 4 bases and J by 1 base, leaving 7 bases between them. CDR3 length: 13 residues. The CDR3 spells CASSSPENTEAFF. The DNA for the CDR3 is TGTGCCAGCAGTTCCCCTGAGAACACTGAAGCTTTCTTT.

This clonotype has a handful of counts. The chain couples TRBV6-5 to TRBJ2-5; a possible D gene is TRBD2 (5 bases). CDR1 is MNHEY and CDR2 is SVGAGI in the germline V gene. The CDR3 contains 15 residues. Trimming took off 2 bases at V and 2 bases at J, with 12 bases between the two ends. For the CDR3, the DNA is TGTGCCAGCAGTTACGGGATAAGCGGACAAGAGACCCAGTACTTC. Residues: CASSYGISGQETQYF.

This clonotype was recorded many times. The chain recombines TRBV12-3 or TRBV12-4 with TRBJ2-5; TRBD1 matches at 9 bases. This CDR3 has 14 residues. Trimming at V came to 5 bases and at J to 8 bases, leaving 9 bases not matched to a gene. The CDR3 region is CASSPTGGPATQYF. The CDR3 region has the DNA TGTGCCAGCAGTCCGACAGGGGGACCGGCTACCCAGTACTTC.

Only a few counts were recorded for this clonotype. This chain connects TRBV9 to TRBJ2-5; possibly TRBD2 for D (5 bases). The length of the CDR3 is 14 residues. The germline V and J ends were trimmed by 5 bases and 1 base, with 12 bases remaining between them. Germline V lookup: CDR1 SGDLS, CDR2 YYNGEE. CDR3 sequence: CASSLGLVQETQYF. CDR3 coding DNA: TGTGCCAGCAGTTTAGGACTTGTCCAAGAGACCCAGTACTTC.

The sample holds many counts of this clonotype. The chain employs TRBV6-1 and TRBJ1-1; TRBD1 agrees at 8 bases. The CDR3 loop spans 14 amino acids. J gave up 5 bases and V 5 bases, and 7 bases lay outside the gene matches. CDR1 MNHNS and CDR2 SASEGT come from the germline V gene. The CDR3 spells CASSQDRGRTEAFF. In DNA, the CDR3 is TGTGCCAGCAGTCAAGACAGGGGAAGGACTGAAGCTTTCTTT.

At least ten counts were recorded for this clonotype. The chain combines TRBV2 with TRBJ1-6, with D unresolved. Germline V gene data show CDR1 as SNHLY and CDR2 as FYNNEI. The V end lost 6 bases, the J end lost 6 bases, and 6 bases lay between the germline ends. The CDR3 spans 12 residues. The CDR3 region has the DNA TGTGCCAGCAGCCCCTTTAATTCACCCCTCCACTTT. It yields the protein CASSPFNSPLHF.

In this sample, this clonotype turned up many times. The chain joins TRBV29-1 to TRBJ2-5; 9 nucleotides agree with TRBD1. Germline CDR1 is SQVTM and CDR2 is ANQGSEA. V dropped 8 bases and J dropped 2; count of bases not matched to a gene: 6. The CDR3 is 13 amino acids. DNA of the CDR3: TGCAGCACAACCGGGACAGGGCAAGAGACCCAGTACTTC. Translated: CSTTGTGQETQYF.

This clonotype has just a few counts. A read error may explain this, as a much larger clone is one base away. The chain recombines TRBV11-2 with TRBJ2-5; D might be TRBD1 or TRBD2, each matching 5 bases. This CDR3 comprises 13 residues. In germline, CDR1 is SGHAT, CDR2 FQNNGV. Deletions cut 5 bases from V and 5 bases from J, with 12 bases between. CDR3 sequence reads: CASSGASRETQYF. The CDR3 nucleotides read TGTGCCAGCAGCGGGGCTAGCAGGGAGACCCAGTACTTC.